The clone carrying this T cell receptor beta chain was counted between two and nine times. The data stem from a study of blood T cells in healthy people across ages. Study context: Through template switching, about one barcoded beta molecule was captured per two T cells, as measured in model experiments.

Trimming cost V 3 bases and J 3 bases, with 10 bases left between them. This CDR3 is 13 amino acids long. From germline, CDR1 is SGHDT and CDR2 YYEEEE. Through a sample-barcoded 5' primer and a J-beta primer mix, a second PCR was run for about 6 to 11 cycles. TCRdb ran MiXCR on the 5' RACE reads and lists one entry per CDR3 protein. The data show roughly 1,100,000 distinct CDR3 sequences, approximately 26% seen once. This sample was also put to use in a study of T cells of mothers and their children. Per that study: Nine systemically healthy Caucasian donors: three mothers, six children.

The sequenced sample was blood. V gene TRBV5-6 combines with J gene TRBJ2-7; D is unclear. The sequence came from a girl aged 2 to 10 in good health. The CDR3 sequence is CASSWTPGYEQYF. The CDR3 DNA reads as TGTGCCAGCAGCTGGACGCCAGGCTACGAGCAGTACTTC.